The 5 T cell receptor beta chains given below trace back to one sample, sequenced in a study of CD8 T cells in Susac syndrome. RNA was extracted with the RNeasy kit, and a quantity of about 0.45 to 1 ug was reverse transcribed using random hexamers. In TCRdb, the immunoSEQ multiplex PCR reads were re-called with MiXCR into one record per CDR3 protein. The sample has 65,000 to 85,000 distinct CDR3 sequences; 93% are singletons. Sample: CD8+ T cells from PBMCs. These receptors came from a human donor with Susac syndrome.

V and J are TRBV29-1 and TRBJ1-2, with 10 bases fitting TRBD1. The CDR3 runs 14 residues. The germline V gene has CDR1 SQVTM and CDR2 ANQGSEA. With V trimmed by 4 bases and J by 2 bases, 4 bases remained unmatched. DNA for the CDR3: TGCAGCGTTGGCCGACAGGGGGCCAACTATGGCTACACCTTC. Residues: CSVGRQGANYGYTF.

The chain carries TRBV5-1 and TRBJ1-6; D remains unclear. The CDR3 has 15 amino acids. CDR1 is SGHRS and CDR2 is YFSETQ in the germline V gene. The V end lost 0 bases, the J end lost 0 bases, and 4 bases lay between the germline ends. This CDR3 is CASSLAYSYNSPLHF. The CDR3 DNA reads TGCGCCAGCAGCTTGGCCTACTCCTATAATTCACCCCTCCACTTT.

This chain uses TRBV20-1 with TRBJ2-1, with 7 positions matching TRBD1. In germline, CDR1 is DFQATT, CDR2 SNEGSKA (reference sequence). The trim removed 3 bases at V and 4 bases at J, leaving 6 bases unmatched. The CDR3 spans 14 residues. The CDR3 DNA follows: TGCAGTGCTAGTCGGGACAGACTATACAATGAGCAGTTCTTC. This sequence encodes CSASRDRLYNEQFF.

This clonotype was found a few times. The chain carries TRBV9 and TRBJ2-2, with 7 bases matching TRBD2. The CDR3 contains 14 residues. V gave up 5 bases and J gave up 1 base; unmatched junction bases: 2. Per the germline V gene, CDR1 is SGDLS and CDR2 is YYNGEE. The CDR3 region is CASSLAGNTGELFF. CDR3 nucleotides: TGTGCCAGCAGTTTAGCGGGGAACACCGGGGAGCTGTTTTTT.

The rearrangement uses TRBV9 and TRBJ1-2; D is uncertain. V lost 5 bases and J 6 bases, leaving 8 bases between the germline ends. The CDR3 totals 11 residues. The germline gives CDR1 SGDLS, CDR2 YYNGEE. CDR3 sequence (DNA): TGTGCCAGCAGGTCGACGGATGGCTACACCTTC. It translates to CASRSTDGYTF.